This T cell receptor (beta chain) was found in a study of shared clonotypes between healthy human individuals. Libraries were prepared by immunoSEQ multiplex PCR; TCRdb keeps only in-frame clonotypes and omits some of them. The table has fewer than 850,000 clones, approximately 75% seen once. This receptor was taken from a woman aged 25 to 39 in good health. Sequencing was done on a sample of memory CD4+ T cells sorted from blood. Subset indicated: CD45RA-negative fraction.

The CDR3 here is CASSFYEPFAGGSDGYTF. DNA for the CDR3: TGTGCCAGCAGTTTTTATGAACCATTCGCGGGGGGTTCGGATGGCTACACCTTC. The V call is TRBV28, the J call TRBJ1-2; a possible D gene is TRBD1 (5 bases). The CDR3 consists of 18 residues. Germline V CDR1 and CDR2: MDHEN, SYDVKM. V lost 3 bases, J lost 6 bases, and 26 bases lay in between.